This entry is about one T cell receptor beta chain. Its antigen is undetermined. CDR3 size: 17 residues. Trimming took 0 bases from V and 0 from J, leaving 15 bases between them. This specimen comes from a study of cytomegalovirus exposure and HLA in healthy donors. Whole-study results and caveats: In a later analysis, compared with equally common non-associated chains, HLA-associated beta chains were more expanded. Presence/absence comparisons presumed near-even sequencing depth among donors. A few of the chains that were CMV-associated were confirmed in vitro to be specific for CMV antigens. Fewer N-insertions than the 666-donor mean were reportedly shown by an Asian-associated ancestry cluster in a later analysis.

In the PCR, 60 Vbeta and 13 Jbeta primers were used. TCRdb's copy holds only in-frame clones and misses some; the assay was immunoSEQ multiplex PCR. Here the sample spans over 95,000 clones, around three quarters being singletons. The material sequenced was PBMCs. The chain is built from TRBV5-3 and TRBJ1-1; D is unclear. TRBV5-3 is labeled an ORF, and its function is uncertain. The TCR originated in a man aged 35-49 years in good health and CMV-seronegative. CDR3 sequence (DNA): TGTGCCAGAAGCTTGGTAGCGGGCCGAAGTATGAACACTGAAGCTTTCTTT. The encoded protein is CARSLVAGRSMNTEAFF.